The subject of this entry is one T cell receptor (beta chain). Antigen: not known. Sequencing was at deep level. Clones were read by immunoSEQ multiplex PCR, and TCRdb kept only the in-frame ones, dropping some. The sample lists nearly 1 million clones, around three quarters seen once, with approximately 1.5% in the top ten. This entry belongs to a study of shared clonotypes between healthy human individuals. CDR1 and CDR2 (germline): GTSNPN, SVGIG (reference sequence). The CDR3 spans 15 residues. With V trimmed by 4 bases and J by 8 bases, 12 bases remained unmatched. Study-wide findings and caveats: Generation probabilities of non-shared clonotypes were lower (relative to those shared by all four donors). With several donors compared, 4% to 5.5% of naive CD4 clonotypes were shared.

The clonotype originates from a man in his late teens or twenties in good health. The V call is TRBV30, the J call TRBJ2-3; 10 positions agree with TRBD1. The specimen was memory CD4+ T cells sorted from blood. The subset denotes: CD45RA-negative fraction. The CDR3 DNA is TGTGCCTGGATTCAACCGGGACAGGGGAGAGGTACGCAGTATTTT. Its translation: CAWIQPGQGRGTQYF.